This entry concerns a single T cell receptor beta chain. The record originates from a study of shared clonotypes between healthy human individuals. The V gene's germline CDR1 is SEHNR and CDR2 FQNEAQ (reference sequence). V gave up 1 base and J gave up 3 bases, with 15 bases separating them. The CDR3 length is 16 residues. Selected positively for CCR7 and CD45RO-negative, naive CD8 cells excluded terminally differentiated effector memory CD45RA+ cells. Assay: immunoSEQ multiplex PCR; the TCRdb copy retains only in-frame clones and omits some. The table lists about 2.2 million clones, about 94% of them singletons, with 1.5% to 2% in the top ten.

Material for sequencing was naive CD8+ T cells from PBMCs. This clonotype was sampled from a man between 18 and 35 years old in good health. Some clones in this sample may be carry-over from other donors' samples. This chain links TRBV7-9 with TRBJ1-2; TRBD1 might be the D (6 bases). The CDR3: CASSLDSNRVDYGYTF. The DNA for the CDR3 is TGTGCCAGCAGCTTAGACTCGAACAGGGTAGACTATGGCTACACCTTC.